The 16 T cell receptor beta chains reported below all come from one sample, sequenced in a study of blood T cell repertoires in COVID-19. The method was immunoSEQ multiplex PCR; TCRdb's version includes in-frame clones alone and lacks a portion of them. The sample comprises around 150,000 clones, about 85% of which are singletons, and 0.8% to 1.2% rests with the top ten. The sequencing sample was made of peripheral blood. The receptor set was obtained from a man in his forties with acute or convalescent COVID-19.

The CDR3: CASSKVSRTVRYEQYF. The CDR3 DNA is TGTGCCAGCAGCAAAGTTTCCAGGACAGTCCGCTACGAGCAGTACTTC. The chain links TRBV21-1 to TRBJ2-7; the table gives TRBD1 as D, unverified against the DNA. TRBV21-1 is tagged as a pseudogene. The CDR3 length is 16 residues.

The V call is TRBV18, the J call TRBJ1-5; possibly TRBD1 for D (6 bases). Germline V gene data show CDR1 as KGHSH and CDR2 as LQKENI. The V and J ends lost 6 bases and 5 bases respectively, with 11 bases between them. This CDR3 region has 13 residues. CDR3 nucleotide sequence: TGTGCCAGCTCTCACAAGGGGGATCAGCCCCAGCATTTT. Protein sequence: CASSHKGDQPQHF.

V usage is TRBV2 and J usage is TRBJ2-1; possible D gene TRBD1, 5 bases. Germline CDR1 SNHLY, CDR2 FYNNEI. V was pared by 11 bases and J by 2 bases, with 16 bases between. This CDR3 comprises 14 residues. The CDR3 nucleotides are TGTGCCTCCAAGCGACAGTCAACCTACAATGAGCAGTTCTTC. Encoded protein: CASKRQSTYNEQFF.

The V and J genes are TRBV15 and TRBJ1-2, with TRBD1 identical over 8 bases. The CDR3 totals 16 residues. Trimming removed 0 bases from V and 8 bases from J; junction bases left unmatched: 11. Germline CDR1 and CDR2: LNHNV and YYDKDF (reference sequence). The CDR3 here is CATSRDRGQGSGGYTF. The CDR3 coding sequence is TGTGCCACCAGCAGAGATCGCGGACAGGGAAGTGGCGGCTACACCTTC.

V is TRBV7-2 and J is TRBJ2-1; D possibly corresponds to TRBD1 (6 bases). Trimming removed 5 bases at V and 3 bases at J, with 14 bases between. The germline V gene encodes CDR1 SGHTA and CDR2 FQGNSA. The length of the CDR3 is 15 residues. For the CDR3, the DNA is TGTGCCAGCAGCCCTGAGACAGGACGCTACAATGAGCAGTTCTTC. As protein: CASSPETGRYNEQFF. Full variable domain (outside the CDR3, taken from reference TRBV7-2 and TRBJ2-1): GAGVSQSPSNKVTEKGKDVELRCDPISGHTALYWYRQSLGQGLEFLIYFQGNSAPDKSGLPSDRFSAERTGGSVSTLTIQRTQQEDSAVYLCASSPETGRYNEQFFGPGTRLTVL.

The CDR3: CASSEGLNTEAFF. The CDR3 nucleotides are TGTGCCAGCAGTGAGGGCCTGAACACTGAAGCTTTCTTT. V usage is TRBV25-1 and J usage is TRBJ1-1; D uncertain. The CDR3 consists of 13 residues. The germline gives CDR1 MGHDK, CDR2 SYGVNS. Between the trimmed V and J ends, which lost 3 bases and 0 bases, there was a span of 5 bases.

This chain joins TRBV5-4 and TRBJ1-1, with D maybe TRBD1 (6 bases). V was shortened by 3 bases and J by 1 base, with 19 bases between the two germline ends. The CDR3 is 17 amino acids. Germline V gene sequence: CDR1 SGHNT, CDR2 YYREEE (reference sequence). CDR3 nucleotide sequence: TGTGCCAGCAGCTGGAAAGGTACAGGGATCAGGAACACTGAAGCTTTCTTT. The encoded protein is CASSWKGTGIRNTEAFF. Full variable domain (remainder filled in from reference TRBV5-4 and TRBJ1-1): ETGVTQSPTHLIKTRGQQVTLRCSSQSGHNTVSWYQQALGQGPQFIFQYYREEENGRGNFPPRFSGLQFPNYSSELNVNALELDDSALYLCASSWKGTGIRNTEAFFGQGTRLTVV.

The rearrangement joins TRBV6-1 to TRBJ2-5; D remains unclear. Germline CDR1 is MNHNS and CDR2 is SASEGT. Trimming took off 2 bases at V and 5 bases at J, with 6 bases between the two ends. The CDR3 extends over 12 amino acids. CDR3: CASSEMEETQYF. CDR3 sequence (DNA): TGTGCCAGCAGTGAAATGGAGGAGACCCAGTACTTC.

The chain combines TRBV27 with TRBJ1-2; D is perhaps TRBD1 (5 bases). The germline V gene encodes CDR1 MNHEY and CDR2 SMNVEV (reference sequence). The CDR3 spans 14 residues. V shed 8 bases and J shed 3 bases, with 16 bases lying between them. CDR3 sequence reads: CASSLTAGYYGYTF. CDR3 nucleotide sequence: TGTGCCAGCTCCCTCACGGCAGGGTACTATGGCTACACCTTC.

The rearrangement joins TRBV30 to TRBJ1-1; no clear D. This CDR3 spans 13 amino acids. From germline, CDR1 is GTSNPN and CDR2 SVGIG (reference sequence). Trimming removed 4 bases at V and 0 bases at J, with 9 bases between. The CDR3 sequence: CAWTLTLNTEAFF. DNA of the CDR3: TGTGCCTGGACTTTGACTCTGAACACTGAAGCTTTCTTT.

Comment on this clone: Other DNA sequences in this sample translate to the same CDR3. The chain is built from TRBV28 and TRBJ1-2; D is undetermined. V lost 6 bases, J lost 5 bases, and 7 bases lay in between. The CDR3 spans 11 residues. Germline CDR1 MDHEN, CDR2 SYDVKM. This CDR3 reads CASSLRYGYTF. The CDR3 DNA reads as TGTGCCAGCAGCCTGCGGTATGGCTACACCTTC.

V usage is TRBV2 and J usage is TRBJ1-5; a weak D match, TRBD1 (6 bases). The ends were cut back, 7 bases at V and 7 bases at J, with 17 bases in the middle. Germline V lookup: CDR1 SNHLY, CDR2 FYNNEI. This CDR3 is 14 amino acids long. In DNA form, the CDR3 reads TGTGCCAGCAACCTTGGGGGCCTTGAGCAGCCCCAGCATTTT. Translating gives CASNLGGLEQPQHF.

The table lists this clone with a few counts. The chain employs TRBV5-5 and TRBJ2-1; TRBD1 matches 7 bases. Trimming took 0 bases from V and 9 from J; bases not matched to a gene: 9. Germline loops: CDR1 SGHKS, CDR2 YYEKEE (reference sequence). This CDR3 has 15 residues. The CDR3 sequence: CASSLAIQGNGEQFF. The CDR3, as DNA: TGTGCCAGCAGCTTGGCGATACAGGGGAACGGTGAGCAGTTCTTC.

The rearrangement joins TRBV5-4 to TRBJ2-7; 8 bases agree with TRBD2. The germline gives CDR1 SGHNT, CDR2 YYREEE (reference sequence). The CDR3 covers 14 residues. Losses at the gene ends were 2 bases for V and 0 bases for J; bases not matched to a gene: 1. The CDR3 DNA is TGTGCCAGCAGCTTCGCGGGGGGCTCCTACGAGCAGTACTTC. Amino acids: CASSFAGGSYEQYF. The variable domain in full, completed from reference TRBV5-4 and TRBJ2-7, reads ETGVTQSPTHLIKTRGQQVTLRCSSQSGHNTVSWYQQALGQGPQFIFQYYREEENGRGNFPPRFSGLQFPNYSSELNVNALELDDSALYLCASSFAGGSYEQYFGPGTRLTVT.

The chain carries TRBV18 and TRBJ2-2; 10 nucleotides agree with TRBD2. The V gene's germline CDR1 is KGHSH and CDR2 LQKENI. The CDR3 runs 18 residues. V shed 3 bases and J 5 bases; nucleotides not matched to a gene: 12. The CDR3 spells CASSPTGWTSGDTGELFF. The CDR3, as DNA: TGTGCCAGCTCACCGACAGGTTGGACTAGCGGTGATACCGGGGAGCTGTTTTTT.

The chain joins TRBV4-3 to TRBJ1-5, with a possible D match to TRBD1 (6 bases). This CDR3 region has 15 residues. Trimming removed 0 bases from V and 1 base from J, with 7 bases in between. CDR1 is LGHNA and CDR2 is YSLEER in the germline V gene. CDR3 residues: CASSQDTGSNQPQHF. The CDR3 DNA reads TGCGCCAGCAGCCAAGATACAGGGAGCAATCAGCCCCAGCATTTT.